This TCR beta chain was sequenced for a study of T cells expressing NK-cell markers. It was by 5'RACE template switching with UMIs that TCR beta cDNA was made. TCRdb reanalyzed the 5' RACE reads, giving one entry per CDR3 protein sequence and no DNA. Recorded for this sample: about 460,000 distinct CDR3 sequences. Germline CDR1 ENHRY, CDR2 SYGVKD. The CDR3 is 14 amino acids. The sample taken for sequencing was blood T cells: a sorted CD56 or NKG2C T cell subset, CD4+ or CD8+ T cells, or bulk PBMC T cells (not recorded which). V and J are TRBV10-3 and TRBJ2-7. The clonotype comes from a woman aged 45 to 65 in good health. CDR3 protein: CAISDFGSAYEQYF.